The present TCR beta chain was sequenced within a study of Tregs in tolerant kidney transplant recipients. Study-wide results and caveats: Few patients were studied, so findings need validation in larger groups.

Repertoires were generated with immunoSEQ multiplex PCR, while TCRdb's copy carries only in-frame clones and drops some. This sample carries about 240,000 clones, around 82% of them seen once, and the ten largest clones take under 0.65%. V shed 1 base and J shed 8 bases, with 14 bases lying between them. The CDR3 extends over 14 amino acids. Germline-derived CDR1 and CDR2 are SGHDN and FVKESK. Unstimulated regulatory T cells (CD4+CD25+CD127-), CD4+CD25- non-regulatory cells, CD4 and CD8 cells were FACS-sorted from thawed PBMCs. Concerning this clone itself: What it binds is unknown.

The TCR sequence derives from a human donor in good health. The rearrangement links TRBV14 to TRBJ1-2; D not certain. What was sequenced was CD4+ T cells from blood. The CDR3 coding sequence is TGTGCCAGCAGCCAAGGGGGTCGGGTAGGAGGCTACACCTTC. Protein: CASSQGGRVGGYTF.